This TCR beta chain was sequenced during a study of cytomegalovirus exposure and HLA in healthy donors. Study-level points and caveats: CMV antigen specificity of a few CMV-associated chains was confirmed in vitro. Presence/absence analyses treated sequencing depth as roughly uniform across donors. The authors later found TCR association rates varying by HLA locus, with DRB1 most and HLA-C fewest.

The germline V gene encodes CDR1 LNHDA and CDR2 SQIVND (reference sequence). The CDR3 totals 14 residues. The ends were cut back, 3 bases at V and 3 bases at J, with 9 bases in the middle. Worth noting for this clone: Its antigen is as yet unknown.

PCR involved 60 Vbeta and 13 Jbeta primers. In the authors' workflow: Approximately 78 million unique TCR beta chains, 10 million to 13 million of them shared, were counted by a later analysis. TCRdb's copy holds only in-frame clones and misses some; the assay was immunoSEQ multiplex PCR. Clone size and V and J calls were adopted from that table, with D and trimming inferred from the DNA. This table holds under 200,000 clones, around 85% found once. This receptor was identified in a middle-aged man in good health and CMV-seropositive. The source material was PBMCs. This chain connects TRBV19 to TRBJ1-5; the D is unclear. The DNA of the CDR3 is TGTGCCAGTAGTATCAGCGGTCTCAATCAGCCCCAGCATTTT. Its protein is CASSISGLNQPQHF.